Presented here are 9 T cell receptor beta chains from one specimen sequenced in a study of shared clonotypes between healthy human individuals. TCRdb's copy holds only in-frame clones and misses some; the assay was immunoSEQ multiplex PCR. Among millions of clones listed, 85% to 95% were seen once. Sequencing was performed on naive CD4+ T cells sorted from blood. Subset indicated: CD45RA+ positively selected. The source is a man aged 18 to 29 in good health.

The J gene is TRBJ2-7, the V gene TRBV6-1; 9 bases agree with TRBD1. V gave up 10 bases and J gave up 2 bases; unmatched junction bases: 9. Germline CDR1 and CDR2: MNHNS and SASEGT. The CDR3 totals 14 residues. CDR3 in amino acids: CATTTGTGTYEQYF. CDR3 DNA: TGTGCCACCACGACCGGGACAGGGACCTACGAGCAGTACTTC.

V is TRBV6-5 and J is TRBJ2-1; D uncertain. The CDR3 length is 14 residues. CDR1 and CDR2 from the germline V gene are MNHEY and SVGAGI. V was shortened by 7 bases and J by 2 bases, with 12 bases between the two germline ends. The CDR3 region has the DNA TGTGCCAGCAATAAAGTTCCAGCCTACAATGAGCAGTTCTTC. Translated, it gives CASNKVPAYNEQFF.

The rearrangement links TRBV30 to TRBJ1-3, with TRBD1 identical over 7 bases. CDR1 is GTSNPN, CDR2 SVGIG, per germline (reference sequence). J lost 6 bases, V lost 2 bases, and 7 bases had no gene match. The CDR3 extends over 14 amino acids. CDR3 DNA sequence: TGTGCCTGGAGTATCAGGGGGAGGGAAAACACCATATATTTT. This sequence encodes CAWSIRGRENTIYF.

V usage is TRBV28 and J usage is TRBJ2-5; 9 bases are shared with TRBD1. After removal of 3 bases from V and 6 bases from J, the junction contained 5 bases not matched to a gene. CDR1 is MDHEN, CDR2 SYDVKM, per germline. The CDR3 length is 14 residues. CDR3 loop: CASSLRQGVQTQYF. The CDR3 DNA follows: TGTGCCAGCAGTTTGAGACAGGGGGTACAGACCCAGTACTTC.

The gene calls are TRBV6-8 and TRBJ1-2; D perhaps matches TRBD1 (5 bases). CDR1 is MNHGY, CDR2 SAAAGT, per germline. CDR3 length equals 13 residues. Trimming removed 5 bases at V and 4 bases at J, with 11 bases between. The DNA for the CDR3 is TGTGCCAGCAGTCGGGGTGACAGCTATGGCTACACCTTC. This translates into CASSRGDSYGYTF.

The CDR3 nucleotides read TGTGCCAGCAGCCCCGACAGGGGTTATGGCTACACCTTC. Its protein product is CASSPDRGYGYTF. The rearrangement links TRBV7-6 to TRBJ1-2, with TRBD1 identical over 8 bases. Germline CDR1 and CDR2: SGHVS and FNYEAQ. Trimming took 5 bases from V and 5 from J; bases not matched to a gene: 4. The CDR3 consists of 13 residues.

The chain links TRBV28 to TRBJ2-1, with D hard to call. Trimming stripped 2 bases from V and 2 bases from J, with 10 bases between. Germline lookup yields CDR1 MDHEN and CDR2 SYDVKM. This CDR3 spans 15 amino acids. The CDR3: CASSLVVRAYNEQFF. Here the CDR3 DNA reads TGTGCCAGCAGTTTAGTGGTCCGAGCCTACAATGAGCAGTTCTTC.

Regarding this clone: Other nucleotide sequences in the sample specify the same CDR3. V gene TRBV18 combines with J gene TRBJ2-7, with unresolved D. This CDR3 contains 12 residues. Germline V gene lookup returns CDR1 KGHSH and CDR2 LQKENI. V lost 6 bases to trimming and J lost 3 bases, with 9 bases between them. The CDR3 nucleotides are TGTGCCAGCTCCCTCACGGGCTACGAGCAGTACTTC. Translation gives CASSLTGYEQYF.

About this clone itself: Possible read error: a much larger clone is one base away. The chain combines TRBV5-1 with TRBJ2-7; D is perhaps TRBD1 or TRBD2 (5 bases each). The CDR3 runs 13 residues. CDR1 is SGHRS, CDR2 YFSETQ, per germline. CDR3 nucleotide sequence: TGCGTCAGCAGCTTGGGGGACGGCTACGAGCAGTACTTC. This gives the protein CVSSLGDGYEQYF.